This TCR beta chain was documented in a study of CD8 T cells in ankylosing spondylitis. Notes on the study in general: Significantly higher representation of disease-linked clones was reported for matched ankylosing spondylitis synovial fluid. Disease-linked clones were CD8+ and relatively rare in peripheral blood. A TCR beta motif of eight highly homologous variants appeared characteristic of ankylosing spondylitis blood.

One entry per CDR3 protein results from TCRdb running MiXCR on the 5' RACE reads. The sample shows 30,000 to 45,000 distinct CDR3 sequences, about 9.3% of them seen only once. Germline CDR1 SGHTA, CDR2 FQGNSA. This CDR3 comprises 16 residues. This clonotype was counted many times. What it recognizes is unknown. Sequence at one end of the junction differs from germline and may be a read error. This chain uses TRBV7-2 with TRBJ2-7; D is ambiguous. The specimen was blood, either unsorted or a sorted T cell fraction (not recorded which). This TCR came from a male donor with ankylosing spondylitis or in good health (not recorded which). The CDR3 protein is CASSLVGSVVVYELYF. DNA of the CDR3: TGTGCCAGCAGCTTAGTGGGCAGCGTCGTGGTTTACGAGCTGTACTTC.